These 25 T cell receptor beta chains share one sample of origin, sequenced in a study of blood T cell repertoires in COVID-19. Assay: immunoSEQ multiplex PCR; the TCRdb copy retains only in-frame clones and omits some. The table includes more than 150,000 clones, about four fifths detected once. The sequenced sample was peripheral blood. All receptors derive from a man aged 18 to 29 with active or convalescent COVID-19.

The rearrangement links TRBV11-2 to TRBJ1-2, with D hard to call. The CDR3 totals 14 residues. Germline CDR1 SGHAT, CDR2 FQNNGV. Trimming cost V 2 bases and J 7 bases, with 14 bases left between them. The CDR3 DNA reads TGTGCCAGCAGCTTAAGTTGGCGGGGAGGTGGCTACACCTTC. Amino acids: CASSLSWRGGGYTF.

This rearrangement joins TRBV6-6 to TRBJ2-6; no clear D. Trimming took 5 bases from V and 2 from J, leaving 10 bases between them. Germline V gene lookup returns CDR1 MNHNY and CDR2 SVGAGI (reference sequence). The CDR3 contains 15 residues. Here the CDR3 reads CASSVSRTGANVLTF. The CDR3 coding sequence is TGTGCCAGCAGTGTTTCGCGGACTGGGGCCAACGTCCTGACTTTC.

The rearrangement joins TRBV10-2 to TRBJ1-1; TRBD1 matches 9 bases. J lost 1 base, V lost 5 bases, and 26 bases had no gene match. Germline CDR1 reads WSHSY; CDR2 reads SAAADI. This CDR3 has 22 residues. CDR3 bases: TGCGCCAGCAGTAGACGCTTAACTATGGTGGGACAGGGAAGGGCTTGGAACACTGAAGCTTTCTTT. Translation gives CASSRRLTMVGQGRAWNTEAFF.

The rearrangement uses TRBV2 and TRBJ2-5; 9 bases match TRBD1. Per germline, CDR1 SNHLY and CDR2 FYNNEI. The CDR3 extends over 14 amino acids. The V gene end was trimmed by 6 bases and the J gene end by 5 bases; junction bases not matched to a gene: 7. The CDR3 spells CASSRQGGSETQYF. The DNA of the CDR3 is TGTGCCAGCAGCAGACAGGGGGGAAGTGAGACCCAGTACTTC.

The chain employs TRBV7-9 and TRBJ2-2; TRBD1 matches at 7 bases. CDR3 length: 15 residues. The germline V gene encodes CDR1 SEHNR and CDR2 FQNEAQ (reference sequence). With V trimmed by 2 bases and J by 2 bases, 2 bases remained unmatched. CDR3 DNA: TGTGCCAGCAGCTTAAGACAGGGAAACACCGGGGAGCTGTTTTTT. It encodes CASSLRQGNTGELFF.

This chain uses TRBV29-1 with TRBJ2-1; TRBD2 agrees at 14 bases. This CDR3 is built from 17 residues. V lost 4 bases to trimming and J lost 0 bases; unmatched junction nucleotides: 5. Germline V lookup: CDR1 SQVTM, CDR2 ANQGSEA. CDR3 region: CSVVGLAGEGSYNEQFF. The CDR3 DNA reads TGCAGCGTTGTGGGACTAGCGGGAGAAGGCTCCTACAATGAGCAGTTCTTC.

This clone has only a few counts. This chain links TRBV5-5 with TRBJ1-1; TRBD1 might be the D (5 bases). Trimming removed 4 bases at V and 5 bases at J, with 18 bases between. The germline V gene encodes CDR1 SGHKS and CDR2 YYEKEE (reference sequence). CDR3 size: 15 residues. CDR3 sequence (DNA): TGTGCCAGCAGCCCAATCGACAGAAGAACAACTGAAGCTTTCTTT. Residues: CASSPIDRRTTEAFF. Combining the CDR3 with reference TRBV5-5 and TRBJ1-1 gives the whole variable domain DAGVTQSPTHLIKTRGQQVTLRCSPISGHKSVSWYQQVLGQGPQFIFQYYEKEERGRGNFPDRFSARQFPNYSSELNVNALLLGDSALYLCASSPIDRRTTEAFFGQGTRLTVV.

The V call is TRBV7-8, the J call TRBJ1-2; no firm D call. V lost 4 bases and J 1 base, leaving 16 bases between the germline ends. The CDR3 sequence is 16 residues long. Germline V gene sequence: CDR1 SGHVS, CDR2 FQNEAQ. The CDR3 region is CASSSSGSVGNYGYTF. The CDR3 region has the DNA TGTGCCAGCAGCTCCTCCGGGTCGGTGGGTAACTATGGCTACACCTTC.

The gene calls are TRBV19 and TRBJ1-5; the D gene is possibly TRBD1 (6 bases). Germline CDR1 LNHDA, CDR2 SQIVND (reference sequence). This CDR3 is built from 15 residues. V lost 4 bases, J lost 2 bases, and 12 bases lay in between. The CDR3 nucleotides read TGTGCCAGTAGTACAGGGGAAACGGGCAATCAGCCCCAGCATTTT. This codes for CASSTGETGNQPQHF. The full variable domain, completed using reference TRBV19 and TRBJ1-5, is DGGITQSPKYLFRKEGQNVTLSCEQNLNHDAMYWYRQDPGQGLRLIYYSQIVNDFQKGDIAEGYSVSREKKESFPLTVTSAQKNPTAFYLCASSTGETGNQPQHFGDGTRLSIL.

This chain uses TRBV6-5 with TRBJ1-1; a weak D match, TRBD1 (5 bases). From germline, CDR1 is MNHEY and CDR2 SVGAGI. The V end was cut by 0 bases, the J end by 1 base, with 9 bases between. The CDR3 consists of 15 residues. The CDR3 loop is CASSYSRQPNTEAFF. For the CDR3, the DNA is TGTGCCAGCAGTTACTCGAGACAGCCGAACACTGAAGCTTTCTTT.

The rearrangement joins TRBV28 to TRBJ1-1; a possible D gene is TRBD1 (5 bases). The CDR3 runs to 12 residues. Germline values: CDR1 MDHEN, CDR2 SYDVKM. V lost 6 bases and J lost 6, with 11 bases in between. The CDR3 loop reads CASSFDSPEAFF. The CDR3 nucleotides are TGTGCCAGCAGCTTCGACAGTCCTGAAGCTTTCTTT.

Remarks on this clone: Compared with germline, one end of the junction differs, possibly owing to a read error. DNA of the CDR3: TGTGCTAGCAGCTTGCCTAGCGGGGGCCTTTCCGAGCAGTACTTC. It specifies CASSLPSGGLSEQYF. The chain has TRBV7-7 and TRBJ2-7; 10 bases are shared with TRBD2. This CDR3 region has 15 residues. CDR1 and CDR2 from the germline V gene are SSHAT and FNYEAQ (reference sequence).

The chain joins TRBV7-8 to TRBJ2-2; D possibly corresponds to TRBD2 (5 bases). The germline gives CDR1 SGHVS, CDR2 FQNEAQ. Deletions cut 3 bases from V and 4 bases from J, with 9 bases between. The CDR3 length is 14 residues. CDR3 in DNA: TGTGCCAGCAGCTTCGAGCGGACCACCGGGGAGCTGTTTTTT. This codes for CASSFERTTGELFF.

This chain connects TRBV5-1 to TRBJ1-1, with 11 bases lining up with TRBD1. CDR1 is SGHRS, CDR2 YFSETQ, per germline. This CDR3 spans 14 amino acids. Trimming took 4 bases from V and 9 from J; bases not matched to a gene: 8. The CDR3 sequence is CASSPGQGAAQAFF. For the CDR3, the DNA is TGCGCCAGCAGCCCAGGACAGGGGGCCGCGCAAGCTTTCTTT.

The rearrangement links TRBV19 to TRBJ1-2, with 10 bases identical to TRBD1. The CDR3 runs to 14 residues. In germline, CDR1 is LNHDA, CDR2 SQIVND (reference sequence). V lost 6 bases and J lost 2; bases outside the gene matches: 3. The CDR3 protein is CASRLGQGNYGYTF. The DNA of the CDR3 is TGTGCCAGTAGATTGGGACAGGGGAACTATGGCTACACCTTC.

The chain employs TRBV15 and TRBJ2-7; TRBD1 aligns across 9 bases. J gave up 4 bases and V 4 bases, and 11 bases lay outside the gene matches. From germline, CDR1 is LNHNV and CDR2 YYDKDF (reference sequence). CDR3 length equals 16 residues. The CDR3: CATSNPTGTGTYEQYF. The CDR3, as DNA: TGTGCCACCAGCAATCCAACCGGGACAGGGACATACGAGCAGTACTTC.

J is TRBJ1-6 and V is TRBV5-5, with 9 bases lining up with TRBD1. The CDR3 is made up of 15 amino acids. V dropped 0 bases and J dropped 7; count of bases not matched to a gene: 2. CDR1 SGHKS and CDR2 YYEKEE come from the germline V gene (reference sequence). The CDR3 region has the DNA TGTGCCAGCAGCTTGGAAGGGACAGGGAATTCACCCCTCCACTTT. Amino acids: CASSLEGTGNSPLHF.

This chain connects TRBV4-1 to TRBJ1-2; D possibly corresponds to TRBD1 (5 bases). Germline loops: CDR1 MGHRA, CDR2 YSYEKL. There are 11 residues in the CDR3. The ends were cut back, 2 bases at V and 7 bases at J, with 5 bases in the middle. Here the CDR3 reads CASSQRGGYTF. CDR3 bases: TGCGCCAGCAGCCAAAGGGGTGGCTACACCTTC.

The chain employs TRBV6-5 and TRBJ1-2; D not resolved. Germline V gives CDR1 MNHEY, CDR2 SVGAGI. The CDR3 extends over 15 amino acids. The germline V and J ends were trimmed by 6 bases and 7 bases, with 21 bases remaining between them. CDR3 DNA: TGTGCCAGCAGAGTGAAGATCGGGTCGGTCGGTGGCTACACCTTC. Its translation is CASRVKIGSVGGYTF.

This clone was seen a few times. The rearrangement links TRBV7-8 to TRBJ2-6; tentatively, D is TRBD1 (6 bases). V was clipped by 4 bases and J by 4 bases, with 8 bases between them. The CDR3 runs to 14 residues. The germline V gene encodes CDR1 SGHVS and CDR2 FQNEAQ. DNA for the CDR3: TGTGCCAGCAGCTACAGGGCCGGGGCCAACGTCCTGACTTTC. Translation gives CASSYRAGANVLTF.

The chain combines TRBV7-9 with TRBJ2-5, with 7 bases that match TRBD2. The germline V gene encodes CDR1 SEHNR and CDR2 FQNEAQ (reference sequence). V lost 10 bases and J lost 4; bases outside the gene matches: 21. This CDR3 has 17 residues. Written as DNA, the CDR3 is TGTGCCACCGACGGGGGGAGTGGCAGTCAATATTCAGAGACCCAGTACTTC. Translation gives CATDGGSGSQYSETQYF.

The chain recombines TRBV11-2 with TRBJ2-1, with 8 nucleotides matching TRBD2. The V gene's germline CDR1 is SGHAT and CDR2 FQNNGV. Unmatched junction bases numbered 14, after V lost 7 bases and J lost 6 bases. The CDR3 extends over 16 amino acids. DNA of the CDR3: TGTGCCAGCATGTACCCCGGGACTAGTTCACCCAATGAGCAGTTCTTC. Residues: CASMYPGTSSPNEQFF.

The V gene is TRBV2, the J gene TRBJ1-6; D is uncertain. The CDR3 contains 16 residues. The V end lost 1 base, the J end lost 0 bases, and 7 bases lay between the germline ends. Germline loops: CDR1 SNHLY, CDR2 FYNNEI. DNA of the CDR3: TGTGCCAGCAGTGAAGAACTAATCTCCTATAATTCACCCCTCCACTTT. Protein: CASSEELISYNSPLHF.

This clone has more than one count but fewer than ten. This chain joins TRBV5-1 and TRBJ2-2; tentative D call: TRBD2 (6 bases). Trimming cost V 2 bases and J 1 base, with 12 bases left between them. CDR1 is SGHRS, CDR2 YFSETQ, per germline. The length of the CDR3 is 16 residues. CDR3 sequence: CASSFGTYKNTGELFF. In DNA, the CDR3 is TGCGCCAGCAGCTTTGGGACTTACAAGAACACCGGGGAGCTGTTTTTT.

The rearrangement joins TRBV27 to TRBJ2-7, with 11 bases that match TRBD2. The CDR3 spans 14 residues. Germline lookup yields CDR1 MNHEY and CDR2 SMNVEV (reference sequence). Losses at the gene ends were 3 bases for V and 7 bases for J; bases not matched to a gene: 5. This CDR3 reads CASSFRLAGREQYF. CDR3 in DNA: TGTGCCAGCAGTTTCCGACTAGCGGGACGAGAGCAGTACTTC.